This T cell receptor beta chain was sequenced during a study of T cell changes during pregnancy in multiple sclerosis. Germline CDR1 is MNHNS and CDR2 is SASEGT. The CDR3 runs to 17 residues. J lost 8 bases, V lost 4 bases, and 16 bases had no gene match. Assay used: immunoSEQ multiplex PCR; TCRdb lists only in-frame clones, some missing. The data contain around 50,000 clones, approximately 95% of them seen just once; the ten biggest clones take up approximately 6%. The V gene is TRBV6-1, the J gene TRBJ2-1; 8 bases match TRBD1. The TCR originated in a female donor with multiple sclerosis, enrolled in a pregnancy study. The material sequenced was CD8+ T cells from peripheral blood mononuclear cells, taken in the first trimester of pregnancy. CDR3 in DNA: TGTGCCAGCAGTGGCCCGTCAGGGGGCGAGGCTTTAGATGAGCAGTTCTTC. Translated: CASSGPSGGEALDEQFF.